The subject of this entry is one T cell receptor (beta chain). Sequencing was performed with immunoSEQ multiplex PCR; in TCRdb, only in-frame clones are kept and a portion is missing. The sample lists roughly 230,000 clones; 83% were seen once. This record belongs to a study of blood T cell repertoires in COVID-19. Trimming cost V 4 bases and J 6 bases; bases outside gene matches: 7. The CDR3 has 16 amino acids. Germline V gene lookup returns CDR1 SGHRS and CDR2 YFSETQ. The clonotype originates from a woman aged 45-60 years with acute or convalescent COVID-19. V usage is TRBV5-1 and J usage is TRBJ1-6; TRBD1 matches 10 bases. The sample comprised peripheral blood. The CDR3, as DNA: TGCGCCAGCAGCCAACTTAGGGACAGGGGTAATTCACCCCTCCACTTT. This codes for CASSQLRDRGNSPLHF.